The following is a T cell receptor beta chain sequence with its context. Its target is unknown. The data originate from a study of PD-1 blockade in classical Hodgkin lymphoma. Produced via immunoSEQ multiplex PCR; TCRdb's table is partial and in-frame only. Among roughly 62,000 clones listed, about 91% were seen once. Study outcomes and limitations: Patients with a complete response exhibited baseline diversity comparable to newly diagnosed patients. While CD8+ TCR diversity did not rise significantly by C4D1, CD4+ TCR diversity did.

V dropped 5 bases and J dropped 2; count of bases not matched to a gene: 2. Germline CDR1 MNHEY, CDR2 SVGAGI. The CDR3 has 13 residues. After autologous stem cell transplantation all patients relapsed, and prior brentuximab vedotin exposure differed between cohorts. The input for sequencing was peripheral blood mononuclear cells (PBMCs), taken at baseline. The receptor was derived from a human donor with classical Hodgkin lymphoma. The chain carries TRBV6-5 and TRBJ2-7; 8 bases are shared with TRBD1. The CDR3 loop is CASSGDRTYEQYF. DNA for the CDR3: TGTGCCAGCAGTGGGGACAGGACCTACGAGCAGTACTTC.